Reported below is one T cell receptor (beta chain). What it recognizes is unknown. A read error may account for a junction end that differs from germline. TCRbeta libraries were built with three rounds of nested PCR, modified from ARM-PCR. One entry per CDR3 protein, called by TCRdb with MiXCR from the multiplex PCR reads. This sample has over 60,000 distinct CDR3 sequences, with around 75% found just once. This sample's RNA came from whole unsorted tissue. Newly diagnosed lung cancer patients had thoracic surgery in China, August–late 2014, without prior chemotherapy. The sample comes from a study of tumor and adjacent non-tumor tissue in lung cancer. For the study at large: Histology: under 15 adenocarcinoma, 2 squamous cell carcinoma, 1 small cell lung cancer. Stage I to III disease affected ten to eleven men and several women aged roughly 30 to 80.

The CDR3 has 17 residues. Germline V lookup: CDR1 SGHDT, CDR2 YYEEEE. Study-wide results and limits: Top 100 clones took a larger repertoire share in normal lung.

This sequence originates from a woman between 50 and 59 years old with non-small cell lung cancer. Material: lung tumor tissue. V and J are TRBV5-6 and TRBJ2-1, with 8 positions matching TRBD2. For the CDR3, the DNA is TGTACCAGCTGCTCTTTGGCGGCCGGGAGGGACTACAATGAGCAGTTCTTC. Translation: CTSCSLAAGRDYNEQFF. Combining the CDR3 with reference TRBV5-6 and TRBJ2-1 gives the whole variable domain DAGVTQSPTHLIKTRGQQVTLRCSPKSGHDTVSWYQQALGQGPQFIFQYYEEEERQRGNFPDRFSGHQFPNYSSELNVNALLLGDSALYLCTSCSLAAGRDYNEQFFGPGTRLTVL.